The sample holds many counts of the clone carrying this TCR beta chain. The CDR3 has 11 residues. J lost 15 bases, V lost 4 bases, and 1 base had no gene match. Germline V CDR1 and CDR2: LNHDA, SQIVND (reference sequence). This sample is part of a study of human T cells and chemical hapten exposure. Time point denoted: pre-sensitization, week 0. Treatment: therapeutic diphenylcyclopropenone sensitization with weekly scalp DPC. The study enrolled 18 to 70-year-old alopecia patients suitable for DPC. Per the authors' pipeline: With a range of roughly 23,224 to 690,600, the median per sample was roughly 91,000 TCRs. MiXCR was run by TCRdb on the RACE reads, yielding one entry per CDR3 protein. The V and J calls reflect TCRdb's pipeline rather than the authors' work. In the table there are some 400,000 distinct CDR3 sequences, approximately 5% of which are singletons.

This material consisted of whole blood, taken in connection with sensitization to the hapten diphenylcyclopropenone (DPC). This clonotype originated in a woman aged 45 to 65 with alopecia areata. Some clones in this sample may be carry-over from other donors' samples. The gene calls are TRBV19 and TRBJ2-4, with 12 positions matching TRBD2. The CDR3 reads CASSTSGRAYF. DNA for the CDR3: TGTGCCAGTAGTACTAGCGGGAGGGCGTACTTC.